Below, 20 T cell receptor beta chains from the same sample are listed, as sequenced in a study of Tregs in tolerant kidney transplant recipients. Mixed chimerism was transient after nonmyeloablative marrow transplants from related graft donors. Here immunoSEQ multiplex PCR was the method, and the copy in TCRdb shows in-frame clones only, minus some. The sample records some 57,000 clones, approximately 91% being singletons. The sequencing used CD8+ T cells from blood (PBMCs), collected 24 months after the transplant. These TCRs come from a human patient who received a combined kidney and bone marrow transplant. Part of the T cells may come from the graft donor.

The chain has TRBV14 and TRBJ2-1; 9 positions match TRBD2. The CDR3 has 15 residues. V was pared by 1 base and J by 6 bases, with 4 bases of the junction left unmatched. Germline V gives CDR1 SGHDN, CDR2 FVKESK. CDR3 region: CASSQGGTSFNEQFF. The DNA for the CDR3 is TGTGCCAGCAGCCAAGGCGGGACTAGCTTCAATGAGCAGTTCTTC.

The genes are TRBV4-1 and TRBJ2-1; 14 bases are shared with TRBD2. The V gene end was trimmed by 4 bases and the J gene end by 6 bases; junction bases not matched to a gene: 2. This CDR3 has 15 amino acids. Germline V lookup: CDR1 MGHRA, CDR2 YSYEKL. The CDR3 sequence: CASSLGLAGVNEQFF. CDR3 DNA: TGCGCCAGCAGCCTGGGACTAGCGGGAGTCAATGAGCAGTTCTTC.

The chain carries TRBV6-1 and TRBJ2-7, with D possibly being TRBD2 (6 bases). This CDR3 is 12 amino acids long. Germline assignment: CDR1 MNHNS and CDR2 SASEGT. V lost 6 bases and J 4 bases, leaving 10 bases between the germline ends. CDR3 protein: CASRSGDYEQYF. DNA for the CDR3: TGTGCCAGCAGGTCGGGAGATTACGAGCAGTACTTC.

The V gene is TRBV9, the J gene TRBJ2-1; 7 bases line up with TRBD2. Germline CDR1 reads SGDLS; CDR2 reads YYNGEE. Trimming removed 0 bases from V and 5 bases from J; junction bases left unmatched: 2. CDR3 length equals 14 residues. In nucleotides, the CDR3 is TGTGCCAGCAGCGTAGTTACTAGCGACAATGAGCAGTTCTTC. Translation: CASSVVTSDNEQFF.

V is TRBV5-6 and J is TRBJ2-3, with a weak D call TRBD1 (6 bases). The CDR3 covers 16 residues. Germline CDR1 and CDR2: SGHDT and YYEEEE. V was cut by 4 bases and J by 3 bases, with 18 bases left in between. The CDR3, as DNA: TGTGCCAGCAGCCAAAACAGTGGGGGCGCGACAGATACGCAGTATTTT. This sequence encodes CASSQNSGGATDTQYF.

The rearrangement links TRBV7-8 to TRBJ2-7; possible D gene TRBD2, 5 bases. V was cut by 1 base and J by 2 bases, with 18 bases left in between. Germline lookup yields CDR1 SGHVS and CDR2 FQNEAQ. The CDR3 is made up of 17 amino acids. The CDR3 spells CASSLDRTASFPYEQYF. The CDR3, as DNA: TGTGCCAGCAGCTTAGATAGGACTGCTAGTTTTCCCTACGAGCAGTACTTC. The full variable domain, with the rest looked up from reference TRBV7-8 and TRBJ2-7, is GAGVSQSPRYKVAKRGQDVALRCDPISGHVSLFWYQQALGQGPEFLTYFQNEAQLDKSGLPSDRFFAERPEGSVSTLKIQRTQQEDSAVYLCASSLDRTASFPYEQYFGPGTRLTVT.

This chain connects TRBV9 to TRBJ2-5, with D possibly matching TRBD1 (8 bases). Germline V gene sequence: CDR1 SGDLS, CDR2 YYNGEE. Trimming took 4 bases from V and 11 from J, leaving 21 bases between them. The CDR3 is 14 amino acids. The CDR3 loop is CASSPGFTGGEQYF. For the CDR3, the DNA is TGTGCCAGCAGCCCGGGCTTCACAGGGGGGGAGCAGTACTTC.

The gene calls are TRBV5-6 and TRBJ2-3; 12 positions agree with TRBD2. The CDR3 length is 16 residues. CDR1 is SGHDT and CDR2 is YYEEEE in the germline V gene. J lost 2 bases, V lost 0 bases, and 1 base had no gene match. This chain's CDR3 is CASSLGLAGATDTQYF. The DNA for the CDR3 is TGTGCCAGCAGCTTGGGACTAGCGGGAGCCACAGATACGCAGTATTTT.

This chain links TRBV7-8 with TRBJ2-7; 9 nucleotides agree with TRBD1. The J segment lost 3 bases and the V segment lost 5 bases, leaving 5 bases of the junction unmatched. Looked up from germline, CDR1 is SGHVS and CDR2 is FQNEAQ. This CDR3 has 14 amino acids. CDR3 amino acids: CASSPGTGHYEQYF. The CDR3 DNA is TGTGCCAGCAGCCCCGGGACAGGGCACTACGAGCAGTACTTC. Full variable domain (rest looked up from reference TRBV7-8 and TRBJ2-7): GAGVSQSPRYKVAKRGQDVALRCDPISGHVSLFWYQQALGQGPEFLTYFQNEAQLDKSGLPSDRFFAERPEGSVSTLKIQRTQQEDSAVYLCASSPGTGHYEQYFGPGTRLTVT.

The chain combines TRBV9 with TRBJ2-5; TRBD2 agrees at 11 bases. Germline V gene sequence: CDR1 SGDLS, CDR2 YYNGEE. The CDR3 has 16 residues. The V and J ends lost 1 base and 4 bases, in that order; junction bases with no gene match: 6. The CDR3 sequence is CASSVTLAGVGETQYF. CDR3 in DNA: TGTGCCAGCAGCGTAACACTAGCGGGAGTGGGAGAGACCCAGTACTTC. The full variable domain, its missing parts supplied by reference TRBV9 and TRBJ2-5, is DSGVTQTPKHLITATGQRVTLRCSPRSGDLSVYWYQQSLDQGLQFLIQYYNGEERAKGNILERFSAQQFPDLHSELNLSSLELGDSALYFCASSVTLAGVGETQYFGPGTRLLVL.

The J gene is TRBJ2-7, the V gene TRBV19; TRBD1 agrees at 8 bases. CDR1 LNHDA and CDR2 SQIVND come from the germline V gene (reference sequence). The CDR3 sequence is 14 residues long. Losses at the gene ends were 6 bases for V and 6 bases for J; bases not matched to a gene: 10. The CDR3 here is CASSLQGALSEQYF. In nucleotides, the CDR3 is TGTGCCAGTAGCCTTCAGGGGGCTTTATCCGAGCAGTACTTC. The full variable domain, its missing parts supplied by reference TRBV19 and TRBJ2-7, is DGGITQSPKYLFRKEGQNVTLSCEQNLNHDAMYWYRQDPGQGLRLIYYSQIVNDFQKGDIAEGYSVSREKKESFPLTVTSAQKNPTAFYLCASSLQGALSEQYFGPGTRLTVT.

The chain carries TRBV7-9 and TRBJ2-7, with D perhaps matching TRBD2 (5 bases). CDR3 length: 13 amino acids. V lost 5 bases and J 0 bases, leaving 8 bases between the germline ends. Germline V gene lookup returns CDR1 SEHNR and CDR2 FQNEAQ (reference sequence). The CDR3 sequence is CASSPGYSYEQYF. The CDR3 coding sequence is TGTGCCAGCAGCCCGGGGTACTCCTACGAGCAGTACTTC.

The V call is TRBV10-1, the J call TRBJ2-7, with 8 positions matching TRBD2. The CDR3 is made up of 15 amino acids. The V gene's germline CDR1 is WNHNN and CDR2 SYGVQD (reference sequence). Trimming cost V 2 bases and J 2 bases; bases outside gene matches: 5. The CDR3: CASSEPQGLAYEQYF. The CDR3 coding sequence is TGCGCCAGCAGTGAGCCTCAGGGACTAGCCTACGAGCAGTACTTC.

The chain uses TRBV27 and TRBJ1-4; unclear D gene. The CDR3 sequence is 13 residues long. The V gene's germline CDR1 is MNHEY and CDR2 SMNVEV (reference sequence). The V end lost 2 bases, the J end lost 8 bases, and 9 bases lay between the germline ends. The CDR3 region has the DNA TGTGCCAGCAGTTTAAGTTATAGAGAAAAACTGTTTTTT. It is translated as CASSLSYREKLFF.

The chain employs TRBV11-3 and TRBJ1-2; the D is unclear. The germline V and J ends were trimmed by 3 bases and 3 bases, with 8 bases remaining between them. From germline, CDR1 is SGHNT and CDR2 YENEEA. The CDR3 contains 13 residues. The CDR3: CASSFLSDYGYTF. The CDR3 nucleotides read TGTGCCAGCAGCTTTCTCTCAGACTATGGCTACACCTTC.

The V gene is TRBV30, the J gene TRBJ2-7; possibly TRBD1 for D (6 bases). Germline V CDR1 and CDR2: GTSNPN, SVGIG (reference sequence). Trimming cost V 0 bases and J 3 bases, with 9 bases left between them. This CDR3 contains 13 residues. Written as DNA, the CDR3 is TGTGCCTGGAGTGTAGGCAGGGGCTACGAGCAGTACTTC. Translating gives CAWSVGRGYEQYF.

This chain connects TRBV4-3 to TRBJ2-7; D gene unclear. The CDR3 runs to 15 residues. V gave up 1 base and J gave up 0 bases, with 10 bases separating them. Per the germline V gene, CDR1 is LGHNA and CDR2 is YSLEER. The CDR3 DNA reads TGCGCCAGCAGCCAAGTGGTGGAGAGCTCCTACGAGCAGTACTTC. Translating it yields CASSQVVESSYEQYF.

The rearrangement joins TRBV7-9 to TRBJ2-1; TRBD2 matches at 9 bases. V shed 5 bases, J shed 0 bases, and the junction held 8 bases outside the gene matches. CDR1 SEHNR and CDR2 FQNEAQ come from the germline V gene (reference sequence). The CDR3 has 17 residues. Written as DNA, the CDR3 is TGTGCCAGCAGCCCCCCTAGCGGGAAAAGCTCCTACAATGAGCAGTTCTTC. Translated, it gives CASSPPSGKSSYNEQFF.

The rearrangement links TRBV29-1 to TRBJ2-7; a possible D gene is TRBD1 (5 bases). Trimming shortened V by 2 bases and J by 2 bases, and 13 bases separated the two germline ends. The CDR3 contains 14 residues. Germline CDR1 reads SQVTM; CDR2 reads ANQGSEA. CDR3 in DNA: TGCAGCGTTGAATTACAGGAAAGGGCCTACGAGCAGTACTTC. This gives the protein CSVELQERAYEQYF.

The V call is TRBV19, the J call TRBJ1-3; D is ambiguous. The V end lost 5 bases, the J end lost 4 bases, and 9 bases lay between the germline ends. From germline, CDR1 is LNHDA and CDR2 SQIVND (reference sequence). The CDR3 sequence is 13 residues long. CDR3 sequence reads: CASSGGRGNTIYF. The CDR3 DNA reads TGTGCCAGTAGTGGAGGGAGGGGAAACACCATATATTTT.